Included here is one T cell receptor (beta chain) sequence, with context. This specimen includes other DNA sequences encoding the same CDR3. Here immunoSEQ multiplex PCR was the method, and the copy in TCRdb shows in-frame clones only, minus some. The sample has 150,000 or so clones, about 94% seen once; the top ten hold about 5.6%. The data originate from a study of control samples from healthy donors and cancer patients. The germline V gene encodes CDR1 LNHNV and CDR2 YYDKDF (reference sequence). The ends were cut back, 8 bases at V and 0 bases at J, with 14 bases in the middle. This CDR3 has 15 amino acids.

The receptor was derived from a man aged 40-49 years in good health. Sequences were obtained from blood. The chain couples TRBV15 to TRBJ1-5, with D tentatively TRBD1 (5 bases). The CDR3 loop is CATDEGDNSNQPQHF. DNA of the CDR3: TGTGCCACCGATGAAGGGGATAATAGCAATCAGCCCCAGCATTTT.